A single sample is the source of the 3 T cell receptor beta chains below, sequenced in a study of Ad26.COV2.S vaccination and SARS-CoV-2 variants. Treatment denoted: over 15 received Ad26.COV2.S at low or high dose, single or two shots; 5 received placebo; per-sample allocation not given. Collection of samples fell on day 63 after the first vaccine or placebo injection. Data came from immunoSEQ multiplex PCR; TCRdb stores just in-frame clones and leaves some out. The data show about 440,000 clones, around 91% seen once. Here the sequenced sample was peripheral blood, taken in a trial of Ad26.COV2.S vaccine versus placebo. These receptors came from a person between 18 and 60 years old who received the Ad26.COV2.S COVID-19 vaccine or a placebo.

The V gene is TRBV6-5, the J gene TRBJ2-1; 7 bases map to TRBD1. Trimming removed 5 bases from V and 2 bases from J; junction bases left unmatched: 6. The germline CDR1 and CDR2 sequences are MNHEY and SVGAGI. The CDR3 is 15 amino acids. This CDR3 is CASSLDRAAYNEQFF. CDR3 nucleotides: TGTGCCAGCAGTCTTGACAGGGCCGCCTACAATGAGCAGTTCTTC.

This chain uses TRBV6-2 or TRBV6-3 with TRBJ2-7, with 8 bases that match TRBD1. The CDR3 contains 15 residues. Per the germline V gene, CDR1 is MNHEY and CDR2 is SVGEGT. V shed 2 bases, J shed 3 bases, and the junction held 6 bases outside the gene matches. CDR3 sequence reads: CASSYTGQVNYEQYF. DNA of the CDR3: TGTGCCAGCAGTTACACGGGACAGGTTAACTACGAGCAGTACTTC.

This rearrangement joins TRBV15 to TRBJ2-5; D gene uncertain. CDR1 is LNHNV, CDR2 YYDKDF, per germline (reference sequence). V lost 1 base and J 9 bases, leaving 9 bases between the germline ends. CDR3 length equals 12 residues. The CDR3 DNA sequence: TGTGCCACCAGCAGAGGACCCCCTCCCCAGTACTTC. It codes for CATSRGPPPQYF.